This T cell receptor (beta chain) was obtained from a study of blood T cell repertoires in COVID-19. Assay used: immunoSEQ multiplex PCR; TCRdb lists only in-frame clones, some missing. The sample lists about 60,000 clones, 65% to 85% occurring once. This CDR3 is built from 16 residues. V was clipped by 6 bases and J by 6 bases; unmatched bases: 11. Per germline, CDR1 MNHEY and CDR2 SMNVEV (reference sequence). This receptor was identified in a human donor in a cohort sampled during active COVID-19. Input material: peripheral blood. This sequence joins TRBV27 and TRBJ1-5; 10 nucleotides match TRBD1. In DNA form, the CDR3 reads TGTGCCAGCAGGATGACCGGGACAGGGGCTGGTCAGCCCCAGCATTTT. It codes for CASRMTGTGAGQPQHF.